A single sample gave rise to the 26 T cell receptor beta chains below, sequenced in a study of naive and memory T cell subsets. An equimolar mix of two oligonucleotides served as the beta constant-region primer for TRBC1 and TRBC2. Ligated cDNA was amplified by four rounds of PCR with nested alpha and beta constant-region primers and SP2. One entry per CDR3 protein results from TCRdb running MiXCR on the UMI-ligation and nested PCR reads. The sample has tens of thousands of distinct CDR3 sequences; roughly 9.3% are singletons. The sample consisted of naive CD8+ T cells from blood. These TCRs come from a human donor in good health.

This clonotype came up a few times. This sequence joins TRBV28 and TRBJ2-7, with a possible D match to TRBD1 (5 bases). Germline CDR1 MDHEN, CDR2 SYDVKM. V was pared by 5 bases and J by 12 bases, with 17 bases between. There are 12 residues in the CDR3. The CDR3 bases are TGTGCCAGCAGTGGAACAGGCGAGTGGTTGTACTTC. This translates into CASSGTGEWLYF. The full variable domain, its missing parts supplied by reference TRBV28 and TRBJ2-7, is DVKVTQSSRYLVKRTGEKVFLECVQDMDHENMFWYRQDPGLGLRLIYFSYDVKMKEKGDIPEGYSVSREKKERFSLILESASTNQTSMYLCASSGTGEWLYFGPGTRLTVT.

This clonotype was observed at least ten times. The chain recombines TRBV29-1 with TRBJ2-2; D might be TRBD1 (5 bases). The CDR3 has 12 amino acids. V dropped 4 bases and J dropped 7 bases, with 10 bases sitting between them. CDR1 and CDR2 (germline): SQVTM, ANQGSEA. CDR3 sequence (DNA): TGCAGCGTTGTATGGGGCAACGGGGAGCTGTTTTTT. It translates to CSVVWGNGELFF.

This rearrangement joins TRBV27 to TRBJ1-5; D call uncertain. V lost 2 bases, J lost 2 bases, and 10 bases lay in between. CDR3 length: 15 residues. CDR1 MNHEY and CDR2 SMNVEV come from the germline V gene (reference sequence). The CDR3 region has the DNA TGTGCCAGCAGTTTAGGTGGCGTTGGCAATCAGCCCCAGCATTTT. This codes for CASSLGGVGNQPQHF.

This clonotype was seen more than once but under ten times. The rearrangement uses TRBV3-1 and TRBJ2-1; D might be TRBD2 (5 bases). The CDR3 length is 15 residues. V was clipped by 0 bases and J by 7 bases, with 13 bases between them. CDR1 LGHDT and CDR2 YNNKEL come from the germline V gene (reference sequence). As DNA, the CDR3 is TGTGCCAGCAGCCAAGATATGAGGGCCTGGAATGAGCAGTTCTTC. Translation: CASSQDMRAWNEQFF.

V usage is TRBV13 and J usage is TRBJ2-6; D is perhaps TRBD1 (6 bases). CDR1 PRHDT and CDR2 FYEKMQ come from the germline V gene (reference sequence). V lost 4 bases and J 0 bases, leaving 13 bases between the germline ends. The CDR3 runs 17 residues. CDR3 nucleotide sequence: TGTGCCAGCAGCTCCGGGACAACACCCTCTGGGGCCAACGTCCTGACTTTC. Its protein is CASSSGTTPSGANVLTF.

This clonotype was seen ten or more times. The CDR3 reads CASSLPREETQYF. The CDR3 bases are TGTGCCAGTAGTCTCCCTAGGGAGGAGACCCAGTACTTC. The chain combines TRBV19 with TRBJ2-5, with D perhaps TRBD2 (5 bases). The V gene's germline CDR1 is LNHDA and CDR2 SQIVND (reference sequence). This CDR3 has 13 amino acids. V was shortened by 5 bases and J by 5 bases, with 12 bases between the two germline ends.

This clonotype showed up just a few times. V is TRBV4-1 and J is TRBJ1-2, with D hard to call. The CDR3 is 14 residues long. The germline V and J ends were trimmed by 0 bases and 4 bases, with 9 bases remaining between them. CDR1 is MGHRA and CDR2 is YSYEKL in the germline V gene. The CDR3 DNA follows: TGCGCCAGCAGCCAAGATGGGCAGGCCTATGGCTACACCTTC. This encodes CASSQDGQAYGYTF.

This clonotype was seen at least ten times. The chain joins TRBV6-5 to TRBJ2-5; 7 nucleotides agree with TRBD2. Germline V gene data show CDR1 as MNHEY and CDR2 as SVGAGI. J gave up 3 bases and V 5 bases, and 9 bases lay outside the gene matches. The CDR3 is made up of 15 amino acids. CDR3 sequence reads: CASSALPAGEETQYF. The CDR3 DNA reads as TGTGCCAGCAGTGCCCTCCCGGCGGGAGAAGAGACCCAGTACTTC.

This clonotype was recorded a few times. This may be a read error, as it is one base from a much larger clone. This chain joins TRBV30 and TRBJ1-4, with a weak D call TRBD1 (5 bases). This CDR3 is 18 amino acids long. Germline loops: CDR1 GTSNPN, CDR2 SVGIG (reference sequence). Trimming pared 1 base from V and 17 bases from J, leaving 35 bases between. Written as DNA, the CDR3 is TGTGCCTGGAGTGGAAAAGTAACAGGAAGCCAACTAATGAAAAACGGTTTTTTT. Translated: CAWSGKVTGSQLMKNGFF.

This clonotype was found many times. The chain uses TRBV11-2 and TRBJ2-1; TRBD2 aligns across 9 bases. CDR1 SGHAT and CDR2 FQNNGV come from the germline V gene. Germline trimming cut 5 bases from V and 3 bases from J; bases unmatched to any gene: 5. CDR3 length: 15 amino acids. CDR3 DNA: TGTGCCAGCAGCCTCGAGCGGGAGGTCTACAATGAGCAGTTCTTC. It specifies CASSLEREVYNEQFF.

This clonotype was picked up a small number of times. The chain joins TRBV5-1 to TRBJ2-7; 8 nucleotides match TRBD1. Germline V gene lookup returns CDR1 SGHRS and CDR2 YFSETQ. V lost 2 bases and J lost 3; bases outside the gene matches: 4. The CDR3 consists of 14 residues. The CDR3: CASSLTGTGYEQYF. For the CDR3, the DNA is TGCGCCAGCAGCTTAACCGGGACAGGCTACGAGCAGTACTTC.

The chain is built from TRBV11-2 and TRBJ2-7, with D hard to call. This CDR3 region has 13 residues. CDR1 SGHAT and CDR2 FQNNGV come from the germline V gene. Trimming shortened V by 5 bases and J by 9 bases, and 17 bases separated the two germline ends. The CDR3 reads CASSLGRLSGQYF. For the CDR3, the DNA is TGTGCCAGCAGCCTCGGTCGGTTATCGGGGCAGTACTTC.

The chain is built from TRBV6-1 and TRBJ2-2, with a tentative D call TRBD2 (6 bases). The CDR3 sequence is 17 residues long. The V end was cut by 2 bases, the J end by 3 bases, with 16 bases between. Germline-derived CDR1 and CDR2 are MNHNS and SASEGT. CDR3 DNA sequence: TGTGCCAGCAGTGAACAAGGCGGGACTTACTACACCGGGGAGCTGTTTTTT. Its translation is CASSEQGGTYYTGELFF.

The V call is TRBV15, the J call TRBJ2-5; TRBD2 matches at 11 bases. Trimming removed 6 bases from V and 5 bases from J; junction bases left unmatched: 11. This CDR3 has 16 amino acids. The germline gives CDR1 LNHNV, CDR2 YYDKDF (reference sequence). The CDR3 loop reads CATSPGTSGSGETQYF. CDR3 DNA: TGTGCCACCAGTCCCGGCACTAGCGGGAGTGGCGAGACCCAGTACTTC.

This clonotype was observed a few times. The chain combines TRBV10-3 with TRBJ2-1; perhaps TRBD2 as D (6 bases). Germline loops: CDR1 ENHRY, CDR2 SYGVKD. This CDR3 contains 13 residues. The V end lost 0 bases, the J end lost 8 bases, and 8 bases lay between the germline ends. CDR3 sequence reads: CAISESWEDEQFF. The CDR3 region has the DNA TGTGCCATCAGTGAGTCCTGGGAGGATGAGCAGTTCTTC.

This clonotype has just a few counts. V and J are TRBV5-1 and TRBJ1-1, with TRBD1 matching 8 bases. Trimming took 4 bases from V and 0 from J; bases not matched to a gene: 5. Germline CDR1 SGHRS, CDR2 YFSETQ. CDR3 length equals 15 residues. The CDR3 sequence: CASSTEDRVNTEAFF. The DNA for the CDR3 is TGCGCCAGCAGCACGGAGGACAGGGTGAACACTGAAGCTTTCTTT.

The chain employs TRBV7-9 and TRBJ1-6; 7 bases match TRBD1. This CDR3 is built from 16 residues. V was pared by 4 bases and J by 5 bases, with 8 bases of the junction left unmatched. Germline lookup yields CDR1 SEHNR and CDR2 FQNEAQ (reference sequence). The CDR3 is CASSWETGSDNSPLHF. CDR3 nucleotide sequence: TGTGCCAGCAGCTGGGAGACAGGGTCGGATAATTCACCCCTCCACTTT.

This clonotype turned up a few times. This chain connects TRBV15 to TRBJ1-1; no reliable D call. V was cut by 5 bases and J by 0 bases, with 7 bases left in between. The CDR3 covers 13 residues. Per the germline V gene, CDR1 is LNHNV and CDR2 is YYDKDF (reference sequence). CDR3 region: CATSGPMNTEAFF. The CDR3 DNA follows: TGTGCCACCAGCGGACCGATGAACACTGAAGCTTTCTTT.

In DNA form, the CDR3 reads TGCAGCGTTGATTATGGTGGCTACACCTTC. It yields the protein CSVDYGGYTF. The chain has TRBV29-1 and TRBJ1-2; D unclear. Germline CDR1 reads SQVTM; CDR2 reads ANQGSEA. The CDR3 loop spans 10 amino acids. V was pared by 3 bases and J by 7 bases, with 6 bases between.

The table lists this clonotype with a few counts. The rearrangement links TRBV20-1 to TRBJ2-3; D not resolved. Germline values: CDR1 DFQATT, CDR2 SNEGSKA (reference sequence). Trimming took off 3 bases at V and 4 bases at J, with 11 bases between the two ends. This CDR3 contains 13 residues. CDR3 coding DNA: TGCAGTGCTAGCCAAAGGGTCGCAGATACGCAGTATTTT. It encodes CSASQRVADTQYF.

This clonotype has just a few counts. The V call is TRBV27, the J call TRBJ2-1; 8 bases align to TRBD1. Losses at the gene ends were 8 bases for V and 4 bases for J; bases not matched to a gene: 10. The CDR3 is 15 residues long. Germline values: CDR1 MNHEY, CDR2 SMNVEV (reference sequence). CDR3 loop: CASGQGALRYNEQFF. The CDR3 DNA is TGTGCCAGCGGACAGGGAGCTTTAAGGTACAATGAGCAGTTCTTC.

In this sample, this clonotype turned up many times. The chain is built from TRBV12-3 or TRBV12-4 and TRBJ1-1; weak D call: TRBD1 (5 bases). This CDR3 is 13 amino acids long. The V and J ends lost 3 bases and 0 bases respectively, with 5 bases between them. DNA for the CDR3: TGTGCCAGCAGTTTGGGACTGAACACTGAAGCTTTCTTT. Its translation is CASSLGLNTEAFF.

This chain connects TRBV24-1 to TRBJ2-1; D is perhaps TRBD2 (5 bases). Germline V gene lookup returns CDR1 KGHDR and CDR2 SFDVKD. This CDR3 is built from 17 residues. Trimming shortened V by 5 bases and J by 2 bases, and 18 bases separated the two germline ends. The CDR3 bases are TGTGCCACCAGTGGCCCCGTGAAAGGGAGCACCTACAATGAGCAGTTCTTC. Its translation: CATSGPVKGSTYNEQFF.

CDR3 protein: CASSEGGPGEAFF. DNA for the CDR3: TGTGCCAGCAGTGAGGGGGGGCCGGGTGAAGCTTTCTTT. The gene calls are TRBV25-1 and TRBJ1-1; D perhaps matches TRBD1 (6 bases). The CDR3 is 13 residues long. Germline CDR1 MGHDK, CDR2 SYGVNS. V was shortened by 3 bases and J by 7 bases, with 12 bases between the two germline ends.

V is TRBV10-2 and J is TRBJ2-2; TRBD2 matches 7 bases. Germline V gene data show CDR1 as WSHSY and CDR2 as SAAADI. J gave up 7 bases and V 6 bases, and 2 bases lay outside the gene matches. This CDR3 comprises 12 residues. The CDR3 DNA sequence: TGCGCCAGCAGAGGACTAGGCGGGGAGCTGTTTTTT. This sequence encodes CASRGLGGELFF.

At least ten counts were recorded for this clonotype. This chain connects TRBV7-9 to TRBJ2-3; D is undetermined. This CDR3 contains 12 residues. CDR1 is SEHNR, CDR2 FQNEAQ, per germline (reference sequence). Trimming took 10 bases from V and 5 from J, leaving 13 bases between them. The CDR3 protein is CATRARLDTQYF. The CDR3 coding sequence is TGTGCCACCCGGGCCCGCCTAGATACGCAGTATTTT.